The 16 T cell receptor beta chains reported below all come from one sample, sequenced in a study of blood T cell repertoires in COVID-19 (dated by TCRdb to the early 2020s). To prepare the library, the immunoSEQ multiplex PCR assay was applied. The table was pulled from immuneACCESS by TCRdb, which kept in-frame rearrangements only. Such tables lose some clones; where checked, under half of the loss comes from unresolved V genes, and the rest has no known cause. The sample has 160,000 or so clones on record, over 75% of them singletons. The ten largest clones capture 6.6% of the sample. The sequenced sample consisted of PBMCs or T cells enriched from blood (not recorded which). These receptors all come from a woman aged 45-60 years who had recovered from COVID-19.

J is TRBJ2-7 and V is TRBV18; TRBD1 is a possible D gene (5 bases). Trimming removed 5 bases at V and 3 bases at J, with 8 bases between. This CDR3 spans 12 amino acids. Germline loops: CDR1 KGHSH, CDR2 LQKENI. In DNA, the CDR3 is TGTGCCAGCTCAGGACAAGACTACGAGCAGTACTTC. It specifies CASSGQDYEQYF.

The V call is TRBV7-8, the J call TRBJ2-5; D call uncertain. The CDR3 totals 14 residues. Between the trimmed V and J ends, which lost 5 bases and 1 base, there was a span of 11 bases. The germline CDR1 and CDR2 sequences are SGHVS and FQNEAQ. The CDR3 nucleotides are TGTGCCAGCAGCCGGGTAGTCCTCCAAGAGACCCAGTACTTC. Translation gives CASSRVVLQETQYF.

The J gene is TRBJ2-3, the V gene TRBV7-9, with 12 nucleotides matching TRBD2. Unmatched junction bases numbered 4, after V lost 4 bases and J lost 2 bases. CDR3 size: 16 residues. Germline values: CDR1 SEHNR, CDR2 FQNEAQ (reference sequence). The CDR3 here is CASSWGLAGSTDTQYF. In DNA, the CDR3 is TGTGCCAGCAGCTGGGGACTAGCGGGTTCCACAGATACGCAGTATTTT.

The chain couples TRBV28 to TRBJ1-2; D is unresolved. V was shortened by 6 bases and J by 2 bases, with 4 bases between the two germline ends. The length of the CDR3 is 11 residues. Germline V CDR1 and CDR2: MDHEN, SYDVKM. CDR3 amino acids: CASSSNYGYTF. The CDR3 DNA reads as TGTGCCAGCAGCTCCAACTATGGCTACACCTTC.

Here the CDR3 reads CASSLSSANYGYTF. Written as DNA, the CDR3 is TGTGCCAGCAGTTTATCGAGTGCTAACTATGGCTACACCTTC. This chain uses TRBV27 with TRBJ1-2; no definite D call. Trimming removed 0 bases from V and 0 bases from J, with 5 bases in between. The CDR3 totals 14 residues. CDR1 is MNHEY, CDR2 SMNVEV, per germline (reference sequence).

V is TRBV10-3 and J is TRBJ2-5; tentatively, D is TRBD1 (6 bases). Looked up from germline, CDR1 is ENHRY and CDR2 is SYGVKD. The CDR3 loop spans 14 amino acids. V lost 5 bases, J lost 5 bases, and 15 bases lay in between. DNA of the CDR3: TGTGCCATCAGTACCGGTGGACAGTCTGAGACCCAGTACTTC. The encoded protein is CAISTGGQSETQYF.

This rearrangement joins TRBV30 to TRBJ2-1; the D gene is possibly TRBD1 (5 bases). Germline values: CDR1 GTSNPN, CDR2 SVGIG (reference sequence). This CDR3 region has 12 residues. CDR3 nucleotide sequence: TGTGCTTCCAGGGCTGACTACAATGAGCAGTTCTTC. Residues: CASRADYNEQFF.

V gene TRBV6-2 or TRBV6-3 combines with J gene TRBJ2-5, with a weak D call TRBD2 (5 bases). Germline V lookup: CDR1 MNHEY, CDR2 SVGEGT. CDR3 length equals 16 residues. Between the trimmed V and J ends, which lost 2 bases and 1 base, there was a span of 14 bases. CDR3 in amino acids: CASSYLLDSLQETQYF. In nucleotides, the CDR3 is TGTGCCAGCAGTTACCTGTTGGACTCCCTCCAAGAGACCCAGTACTTC.

This clone was picked up a small number of times. The genes are TRBV10-3 and TRBJ2-2, with D possibly being TRBD1 (6 bases). Trimming shortened V by 5 bases and J by 6 bases, and 16 bases separated the two germline ends. The CDR3 loop spans 15 amino acids. Per germline, CDR1 ENHRY and CDR2 SYGVKD. The CDR3 nucleotides read TGTGCCATCAGTCCCCAGGGGATGGGTGCCGGGGAGCTGTTTTTT. Amino acids: CAISPQGMGAGELFF.

This clone showed up just a few times. This sequence joins TRBV7-3 and TRBJ1-6, with D possibly matching TRBD1 (5 bases). Germline loops: CDR1 SGHTA, CDR2 FQGTGA. V lost 3 bases to trimming and J lost 6 bases, with 6 bases between them. The CDR3 has 13 amino acids. The CDR3 spells CASSLTANSPLHF. Here the CDR3 DNA reads TGTGCCAGCAGCTTGACAGCTAATTCACCCCTCCACTTT.

The V gene is TRBV3-1 (or the pseudogene TRBV3-2), the J gene TRBJ1-4; 8 nucleotides line up with TRBD1. The V gene end was trimmed by 6 bases and the J gene end by 7 bases; junction bases not matched to a gene: 4. The CDR3 spans 13 residues. Per the germline V gene, CDR1 is LGHDT and CDR2 is YNNKEL (reference sequence). The CDR3 coding sequence is TGTGCCAGCAGTAACAGGGGGAGTGAAAAACTGTTTTTT. Its translation: CASSNRGSEKLFF.

The genes are TRBV7-8 and TRBJ2-3; D is possibly TRBD2 (6 bases). The germline V and J ends were trimmed by 1 base and 5 bases, with 13 bases remaining between them. Germline V lookup: CDR1 SGHVS, CDR2 FQNEAQ. The CDR3 has 15 residues. The CDR3 DNA is TGTGCCAGCAGCTTAGGCCAGGGAGGTAGAGATACGCAGTATTTT. Its protein is CASSLGQGGRDTQYF.

CDR3 nucleotides: TGCAGCGTAGCCGACAGGGGATCGAGGGCTGAAGCTTTCTTT. Protein sequence: CSVADRGSRAEAFF. The rearrangement links TRBV29-1 to TRBJ1-1; 8 positions agree with TRBD1. V shed 6 bases and J 6 bases; nucleotides not matched to a gene: 12. The CDR3 sequence is 14 residues long. The V gene's germline CDR1 is SQVTM and CDR2 ANQGSEA.

The V gene is TRBV7-9, the J gene TRBJ2-4; 9 positions match TRBD1. This CDR3 comprises 18 residues. After removal of 2 bases from V and 0 bases from J, the junction contained 8 bases not matched to a gene. Germline CDR1 reads SEHNR; CDR2 reads FQNEAQ (reference sequence). CDR3 protein: CASSLLGQGVLAKNIQYF. The DNA of the CDR3 is TGTGCCAGCAGCTTATTGGGACAGGGCGTACTAGCCAAAAACATTCAGTACTTC. The full variable domain, its missing parts supplied by reference TRBV7-9 and TRBJ2-4, is DTGVSQNPRHKITKRGQNVTFRCDPISEHNRLYWYRQTLGQGPEFLTYFQNEAQLEKSRLLSDRFSAERPKGSFSTLEIQRTEQGDSAMYLCASSLLGQGVLAKNIQYFGAGTRLSVL.

This clone was detected only once. The gene calls are TRBV6-5 and TRBJ1-5; D might be TRBD1 (5 bases). V was trimmed by 6 bases and J by 6 bases, leaving 9 bases between them. The CDR3 is made up of 12 amino acids. Germline CDR1 and CDR2: MNHEY and SVGAGI. The CDR3 region has the DNA TGTGCCAGCAGCACGGGGGGTCAGCCCCAGCATTTT. This codes for CASSTGGQPQHF.

V is TRBV18 and J is TRBJ2-6; D not resolved. The CDR3 is made up of 17 amino acids. Per germline, CDR1 KGHSH and CDR2 LQKENI. V lost 0 bases and J 4 bases, leaving 13 bases between the germline ends. CDR3 loop: CASSPPASGSGANVLTF. The CDR3 DNA follows: TGTGCCAGCTCACCACCGGCGTCCGGGTCCGGGGCCAACGTCCTGACTTTC.